The 27 T cell receptor beta chains in this list originate from one sample, sequenced in a study of blood T cell repertoires in COVID-19. Measured with immunoSEQ multiplex PCR; TCRdb has only the in-frame clones, and not every one. The table has 230,000 or so clones, about 85% seen once. Sequenced sample: PBMCs or T cells enriched from blood (not recorded which). The receptors stem from a woman in her forties or fifties who had been exposed to COVID-19.

J is TRBJ2-7 and V is TRBV11-2, with TRBD2 matching 15 bases. V lost 5 bases to trimming and J lost 2 bases; unmatched junction nucleotides: 4. The CDR3 has 16 amino acids. In germline, CDR1 is SGHAT, CDR2 FQNNGV. CDR3 protein: CASSPGTSGGTYEQYF. CDR3 nucleotides: TGTGCCAGCAGCCCTGGGACTAGCGGGGGGACCTACGAGCAGTACTTC.

The CDR3 DNA follows: TGTGCCAGCAGCATACTGAATGAGCAGTTCTTC. Its translation is CASSILNEQFF. The V call is TRBV11-2, the J call TRBJ2-1; no clear D gene. Germline values: CDR1 SGHAT, CDR2 FQNNGV. This CDR3 region has 11 residues. Trimming stripped 5 bases from V and 7 bases from J, with 6 bases between.

This clone is a singleton in its sample. The V gene is TRBV30, the J gene TRBJ2-3; possibly TRBD2 for D (5 bases). V was pared by 1 base and J by 6 bases, with 5 bases between. Germline V gene data show CDR1 as GTSNPN and CDR2 as SVGIG (reference sequence). The CDR3 is 11 residues long. The DNA of the CDR3 is TGTGCCTGGAGTGGCGGGGATACGCAGTATTTT. This translates into CAWSGGDTQYF.

This rearrangement joins TRBV2 to TRBJ1-2; 7 positions agree with TRBD1. The germline gives CDR1 SNHLY, CDR2 FYNNEI. This CDR3 spans 13 amino acids. V was clipped by 6 bases and J by 8 bases; unmatched bases: 9. The DNA of the CDR3 is TGTGCCAGCAGCCGAGACAGGGTTGAGGGCTACACCTTC. Its protein is CASSRDRVEGYTF.

V is TRBV5-4 and J is TRBJ1-2; 8 bases fit TRBD1. This CDR3 has 13 amino acids. V trimming: 4 bases; J trimming: 5 bases; junction bases outside the gene matches: 4. Germline loops: CDR1 SGHNT, CDR2 YYREEE (reference sequence). CDR3 loop: CASSSRTGYGYTF. The CDR3 DNA sequence: TGTGCCAGCAGCAGCCGGACAGGGTATGGCTACACCTTC.

This CDR3 is CASSQVGGAWNEQFF. The CDR3 coding sequence is TGTGCCAGCAGCCAAGTTGGTGGGGCCTGGAATGAGCAGTTCTTC. V is TRBV3-1 (or the pseudogene TRBV3-2) and J is TRBJ2-1, with a possible D match to TRBD1 (5 bases). V dropped 1 base and J dropped 7 bases, with 14 bases sitting between them. There are 15 residues in the CDR3. Germline CDR1 LGHDT, CDR2 YNNKEL (reference sequence).

This clone was observed once. The chain employs TRBV5-1 and TRBJ1-1; no reliable D call. The ends were cut back, 4 bases at V and 0 bases at J, with 10 bases in the middle. The CDR3 has 14 amino acids. Germline values: CDR1 SGHRS, CDR2 YFSETQ. The CDR3 loop is CASSNMGMNTEAFF. CDR3 DNA sequence: TGCGCCAGCAGCAATATGGGCATGAACACTGAAGCTTTCTTT.

The V gene is TRBV5-6, the J gene TRBJ1-2; a possible D gene is TRBD1 (5 bases). Deletions cut 2 bases from V and 0 bases from J, with 11 bases between. The CDR3 covers 15 residues. Germline V gene sequence: CDR1 SGHDT, CDR2 YYEEEE. In nucleotides, the CDR3 is TGTGCCAGCAGCTTATCACAGGATCCTAACTATGGCTACACCTTC. Translation: CASSLSQDPNYGYTF.

This chain connects TRBV9 to TRBJ2-7; 8 positions agree with TRBD2. Per the germline V gene, CDR1 is SGDLS and CDR2 is YYNGEE. This CDR3 is 15 amino acids long. The junction had 7 bases not matched to a gene; V was cut back by 3 bases and J by 2 bases. The CDR3 DNA is TGTGCCAGCAGCGCCTATAGCGGGGCGGCCTACGAGCAGTACTTC. As protein: CASSAYSGAAYEQYF.

This chain joins TRBV7-2 and TRBJ2-7; D is unclear. CDR1 is SGHTA, CDR2 FQGNSA, per germline. Trimming stripped 1 base from V and 2 bases from J, with 9 bases between. CDR3 length equals 14 residues. Here the CDR3 DNA reads TGTGCCAGCAGCTTAGAGCAGGCTGCCTACGAGCAGTACTTC. Amino acids: CASSLEQAAYEQYF.

The rearrangement joins TRBV11-3 to TRBJ2-7; 8 bases map to TRBD2. J gave up 2 bases and V 5 bases, and 5 bases lay outside the gene matches. Germline-derived CDR1 and CDR2 are SGHNT and YENEEA. CDR3 length equals 14 residues. The CDR3 DNA follows: TGTGCCAGCAGCCGTAGCGGGGCTCCCTACGAGCAGTACTTC. Its protein product is CASSRSGAPYEQYF.

V usage is TRBV11-2 and J usage is TRBJ1-1; the match to TRBD1 covers 7 bases. The CDR3 totals 13 residues. The V and J ends lost 7 bases and 1 base, in that order; junction bases with no gene match: 3. Germline assignment: CDR1 SGHAT and CDR2 FQNNGV. The chain's CDR3 is CASKGGENTEAFF. In DNA form, the CDR3 reads TGTGCCAGCAAAGGGGGCGAGAACACTGAAGCTTTCTTT.

The chain links TRBV10-3 to TRBJ2-2; TRBD1 might be the D (7 bases). CDR3 length: 15 amino acids. V gave up 7 bases and J gave up 6 bases, with 18 bases separating them. Germline values: CDR1 ENHRY, CDR2 SYGVKD. CDR3 sequence: CAINDRESGAGELFF. The CDR3 DNA sequence: TGTGCCATCAATGACAGGGAGTCGGGGGCCGGGGAGCTGTTTTTT.

This chain links TRBV7-3 with TRBJ2-1; TRBD1 matches at 8 bases. Germline V gene sequence: CDR1 SGHTA, CDR2 FQGTGA. CDR3 size: 16 residues. V was clipped by 5 bases and J by 8 bases; unmatched bases: 14. CDR3 bases: TGTGCCAGCAGCCCTATTAAGACAGGGGCAATGGATGAGCAGTTCTTC. This translates into CASSPIKTGAMDEQFF.

The chain uses TRBV4-3 and TRBJ1-6; D might be TRBD1 (5 bases). V shed 0 bases and J shed 9 bases, with 12 bases lying between them. The V gene's germline CDR1 is LGHNA and CDR2 YSLEER. The CDR3 runs to 15 residues. CDR3 in amino acids: CASSQEDRGGSPLHF. CDR3 sequence (DNA): TGCGCCAGCAGCCAAGAAGATCGCGGGGGTTCACCCCTCCACTTT.

The chain is built from TRBV28 and TRBJ1-6, with TRBD1 identical over 7 bases. Trimming took 6 bases from V and 8 from J; bases not matched to a gene: 4. This CDR3 spans 13 amino acids. In germline, CDR1 is MDHEN, CDR2 SYDVKM. CDR3 loop: CASRRTGDSPLHF. CDR3 nucleotide sequence: TGTGCCAGCAGGAGAACAGGGGATTCACCCCTCCACTTT. Supplemented by reference TRBV28 and TRBJ1-6, the full variable domain reads DVKVTQSSRYLVKRTGEKVFLECVQDMDHENMFWYRQDPGLGLRLIYFSYDVKMKEKGDIPEGYSVSREKKERFSLILESASTNQTSMYLCASRRTGDSPLHFGNGTRLTVT.

J is TRBJ2-3 and V is TRBV18, with 9 bases fitting TRBD1. V lost 4 bases, J lost 5 bases, and 7 bases stayed unmatched. This CDR3 spans 15 amino acids. CDR1 is KGHSH, CDR2 LQKENI, per germline. The CDR3 is CASSRRDREQDTQYF. For the CDR3, the DNA is TGTGCCAGCTCACGCCGGGACAGGGAGCAAGATACGCAGTATTTT.

V usage is TRBV9 and J usage is TRBJ1-2, with 8 bases fitting TRBD1. The CDR3 totals 15 residues. Germline CDR1 SGDLS, CDR2 YYNGEE. The V and J ends lost 4 bases and 6 bases, in that order; junction bases with no gene match: 11. In DNA, the CDR3 is TGTGCCAGCAGCCCCCGTTTAGGACAGGGACATGGCTACACCTTC. Translation: CASSPRLGQGHGYTF.

The genes are TRBV6-5 and TRBJ1-2; maybe TRBD1 (5 bases). This CDR3 comprises 16 residues. V dropped 0 bases and J dropped 2 bases, with 13 bases sitting between them. CDR1 is MNHEY and CDR2 is SVGAGI in the germline V gene. CDR3 region: CASSYSNIQGNYGYTF. The CDR3 coding sequence is TGTGCCAGCAGTTACTCGAATATCCAGGGCAACTATGGCTACACCTTC.

V gene TRBV9 combines with J gene TRBJ1-1; 7 positions agree with TRBD1. The V and J ends lost 4 bases and 11 bases, in that order; junction bases with no gene match: 11. The germline CDR1 and CDR2 sequences are SGDLS and YYNGEE. The CDR3 has 13 amino acids. Here the CDR3 reads CASSSHRGGLAFF. The CDR3 DNA is TGTGCCAGCAGCTCCCACAGAGGGGGCCTCGCTTTCTTT.

The V gene is TRBV5-1, the J gene TRBJ2-3; 10 nucleotides align to TRBD2. Germline CDR1 is SGHRS and CDR2 is YFSETQ. This CDR3 comprises 14 residues. V lost 5 bases, J lost 5 bases, and 5 bases stayed unmatched. CDR3 sequence: CASRQGLAVDTQYF. The CDR3 coding sequence is TGCGCCAGCAGACAAGGACTAGCGGTAGATACGCAGTATTTT.

The chain uses TRBV9 and TRBJ2-5; no reliable D call. Trimming stripped 2 bases from V and 0 bases from J, with 8 bases between. This CDR3 is 14 amino acids long. CDR1 and CDR2 from the germline V gene are SGDLS and YYNGEE. The CDR3 protein is CASSVGRYQETQYF. CDR3 nucleotide sequence: TGTGCCAGCAGCGTCGGTAGATACCAAGAGACCCAGTACTTC.

DNA for the CDR3: TGTGCCAGCAGCTTCGGGTCCCCGGGAAACACTGAAGCTTTCTTT. This gives the protein CASSFGSPGNTEAFF. The chain joins TRBV13 to TRBJ1-1; no firm D call. Germline values: CDR1 PRHDT, CDR2 FYEKMQ (reference sequence). Deletions cut 3 bases from V and 2 bases from J, with 13 bases between. The CDR3 consists of 15 residues.

This clone was seen once. The chain recombines TRBV7-2 with TRBJ1-2; D possibly corresponds to TRBD1 (6 bases). The CDR3 contains 14 residues. Trimming took 5 bases from V and 0 from J, leaving 10 bases between them. The germline CDR1 and CDR2 sequences are SGHTA and FQGNSA. The CDR3 sequence: CASSDRPTNYGYTF. CDR3 DNA: TGTGCCAGCAGCGACAGGCCAACTAACTATGGCTACACCTTC.

This chain connects TRBV10-3 to TRBJ2-2; 8 nucleotides agree with TRBD2. The CDR3 runs 12 residues. CDR1 is ENHRY and CDR2 is SYGVKD in the germline V gene. The J segment lost 13 bases and the V segment lost 4 bases, leaving 5 bases of the junction unmatched. The CDR3 DNA reads TGTGCCATCAGTGCAGGGACTAGAGGGCTGTTTTTT. Amino acid sequence: CAISAGTRGLFF.

This chain links TRBV29-1 with TRBJ1-1, with a tentative D call TRBD1 (6 bases). This CDR3 spans 13 amino acids. V was shortened by 4 bases and J by 0 bases, with 9 bases between the two germline ends. Germline loops: CDR1 SQVTM, CDR2 ANQGSEA. CDR3 protein: CSVVDSMNTEAFF. The CDR3 coding sequence is TGCAGCGTTGTGGACAGCATGAACACTGAAGCTTTCTTT.

The chain is built from TRBV6-2 or TRBV6-3 and TRBJ2-2, with D possibly matching TRBD2 (5 bases). The CDR3 length is 14 residues. Germline values: CDR1 MNHEY, CDR2 SVGEGT. Between the trimmed V and J ends, which lost 2 bases and 7 bases, there was a span of 11 bases. DNA for the CDR3: TGTGCCAGCAGTTACCGGGAAATCGGCGGGGAGCTGTTTTTT. Translation gives CASSYREIGGELFF.